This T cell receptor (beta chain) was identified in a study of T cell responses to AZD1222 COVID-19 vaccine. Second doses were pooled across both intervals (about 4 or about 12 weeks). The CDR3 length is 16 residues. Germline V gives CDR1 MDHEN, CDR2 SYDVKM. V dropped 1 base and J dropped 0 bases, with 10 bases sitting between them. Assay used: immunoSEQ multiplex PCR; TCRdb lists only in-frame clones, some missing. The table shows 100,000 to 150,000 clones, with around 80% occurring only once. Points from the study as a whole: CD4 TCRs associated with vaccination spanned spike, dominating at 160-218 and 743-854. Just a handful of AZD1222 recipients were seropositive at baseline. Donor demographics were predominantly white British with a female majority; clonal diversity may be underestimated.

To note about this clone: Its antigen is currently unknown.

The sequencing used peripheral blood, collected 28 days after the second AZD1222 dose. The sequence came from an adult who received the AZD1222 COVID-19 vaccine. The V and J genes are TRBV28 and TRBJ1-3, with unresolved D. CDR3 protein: CASSLSASGSGNTIYF. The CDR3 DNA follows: TGTGCCAGCAGTTTATCCGCCTCGGGCTCTGGAAACACCATATATTTT.